Listed below are T cell receptor beta chains from one sample, sequenced in a study of a mutant IDH1 vaccine in newly diagnosed glioma. Antigens of these TCRs are unknown. Some clones are missing from TCRdb's copy, which holds only in-frame ones; the method was immunoSEQ multiplex PCR. The top ten clones hold around 8% of a sample with about 53,000 clones, roughly 81% of them seen once. The specimen was PBMCs, collected from a glioma patient whose treatment included an IDH1 peptide vaccine. The receptors originated from a woman in her thirties or forties with glioma. Some clones in this sample may be carry-over from other donors' samples. Both conserved end residues are part of each CDR3. A D gene is named only where the DNA matches it firmly. The listing skips clone size in some rows; elsewhere it reads once, few, many or a size class.

size	J	D	V	DNA	CDR3
-	TRBJ2-2	-	TRBV7-9	TGTGCCAGCAGGCTATACAGCAACACCGGGGAGCTGTTTTTT	CASRLYSNTGELFF
-	TRBJ1-2	-	TRBV19	TGTGCCAGTAGTATGGGGCCGTATGGCTACACCTTC	CASSMGPYGYTF
-	TRBJ1-4	-	TRBV30	TGTGCCTGGATCGGTCAGGGTTCAACTAATGAAAAACTGTTTTTT	CAWIGQGSTNEKLFF
-	TRBJ1-4	-	TRBV5-1	TGCGCCAGCAGCTTGGTCCGGCATAATGAAAAACTGTTTTTT	CASSLVRHNEKLFF
-	TRBJ2-3	-	TRBV6-8	TGTGCCAGCACCGACTCTAGGCCCCCCACGAAGGGGACTGATACGCAGTATTTT	CASTDSRPPTKGTDTQYF
-	TRBJ1-1	-	TRBV19	TGTGCCAGTAGTGCGGCTATGAACACTGAAGCTTTCTTT	CASSAAMNTEAFF
-	TRBJ1-4	-	TRBV19	TGTGCCAGTAGTAAGCGACAGAATGAGGAAAAACTGTTTTTT	CASSKRQNEEKLFF
few	TRBJ2-2	-	TRBV29-1	TGCAGCGTTTGGCTCCGGTGGACCGGGGAGCTGTTTTTT	CSVWLRWTGELFF
-	TRBJ1-1	-	TRBV19	TGTGCCAGTAGTAGTCGGACAGTTGAAGCTTTCTTT	CASSSRTVEAFF
-	TRBJ1-2	-	TRBV7-9	TGTGCCAGCAGCTACCTGTCGACAGTCAACTATGGCTACACCTTC	CASSYLSTVNYGYTF
-	TRBJ2-7	-	TRBV5-6	TGTGCCAGCAGCTTTACCTACGAGCAGTACTTC	CASSFTYEQYF
-	TRBJ1-1	-	TRBV5-6	TGTGCCAGCAGCCCTGGGCTTAGGAACACTGAAGCTTTCTTT	CASSPGLRNTEAFF
-	TRBJ2-3	-	TRBV13	TGTGCCAGCAGCTTAGGCCAAGATACGCAGTATTTT	CASSLGQDTQYF
-	TRBJ2-2	-	TRBV27	TGTGCCAGCAGTTTGCAGGCCGGGGAGCTGTTTTTT	CASSLQAGELFF
-	TRBJ2-2	-	TRBV19	TGTGCCAGTTCGGGGCACTATATGACCGGGGAGCTGTTTTTT	CASSGHYMTGELFF
few	TRBJ1-1	-	TRBV7-9	TGTGCCAGCGGCCTCGGACAGAACACTGAAGCTTTCTTT	CASGLGQNTEAFF
-	TRBJ2-2	-	TRBV2	TGTGCCAGCAGGGGGGCCGGCACCGGGGAGCTGTTTTTT	CASRGAGTGELFF
-	TRBJ2-1	TRBD2	TRBV19	TGTGCCAGTAGTAGACTAGCGGGGGTTGGGGGTGAGCAGTTCTTC	CASSRLAGVGGEQFF
-	TRBJ1-1	TRBD1	TRBV30	TGTGCCTGGACCCGACAGGGAGCCACTGAAGCTTTCTTT	CAWTRQGATEAFF
-	TRBJ2-2	-	TRBV5-8	TGTGCCAGCAGCTTTAGCGGTAACTGGGACACCGGGGAGCTGTTTTTT	CASSFSGNWDTGELFF
-	TRBJ2-5	-	TRBV7-8	TGTGCCAGCAGCCCTGACCGAACTAGGGGCGGAGAGACCCAGTACTTC	CASSPDRTRGGETQYF
-	TRBJ1-6	-	TRBV27	TGTGCCAGCAGTTTCGCGGTTAATTCACCCCTCCACTTT	CASSFAVNSPLHF
-	TRBJ1-3	-	TRBV19	TGTGCCAGTAGTTGGGGGGCACCTGGAAACACCATATATTTT	CASSWGAPGNTIYF
-	TRBJ2-3	TRBD2	TRBV6-5	TGTGCCAGCAGTACAAGACTAGCCACAGATACGCAGTATTTT	CASSTRLATDTQYF
-	TRBJ1-1	-	TRBV2	TGTGCCAGCAGTGAATCCGCAGGGAGGAACACTGAAGCTTTCTTT	CASSESAGRNTEAFF
-	TRBJ2-2	TRBD2	TRBV5-6	TGTGCCAGCACTAGCGGGGCGCTCCCGCCGGGCCCCGGGGAGCTGTTTTTT	CASTSGALPPGPGELFF
-	TRBJ2-7	-	TRBV10-1	TGCGCCAGCAGTGTGGGGACTGAAGCCTACGAGCAGTACTTC	CASSVGTEAYEQYF
once	TRBJ2-7	-	TRBV9	TGTGCCAGCAGCCCAAGAGGGATTAGGTCTCACGAGCAGTACTTC	CASSPRGIRSHEQYF
-	TRBJ1-2	-	TRBV2	TGTGCCAGCAGTGAAAACAGGGACGGCTACACCTTC	CASSENRDGYTF
-	TRBJ1-2	-	TRBV11-2	TGTGCCAGCAGCTTAGGCCAGAAGGTTGGCTACACCTTC	CASSLGQKVGYTF
-	TRBJ2-1	TRBD1	TRBV6-5	TGTGCCAGCAGTTACTTTGGGACAGCGCAGTTCTTC	CASSYFGTAQFF
-	TRBJ2-2	-	TRBV10-1	TGCGCCAGCAGTGACATTCTACCCACCGGGGAGCTGTTTTTT	CASSDILPTGELFF
few	TRBJ2-2	-	TRBV5-4	TGTGCCAGCAGCTTGGCCGCGACAGGTGGCGGGGAGCTGTTTTTT	CASSLAATGGGELFF
-	TRBJ1-1	-	TRBV9	TGTGCCAGCAGCGTCCTTCGGAACACTGAAGCTTTCTTT	CASSVLRNTEAFF
-	TRBJ2-1	-	TRBV5-1	TGCGCCAGCAGCCCCCCGGGGAGCTCCTACAATGAGCAGTTCTTC	CASSPPGSSYNEQFF
once	TRBJ2-5	-	TRBV10-2	TGCGCCAGCAGCTCCGGGGTTTTGTACCAAGAGACCCAGTACTTC	CASSSGVLYQETQYF
-	TRBJ1-2	-	TRBV9	TGTGCCAGCAGCTCAATATTACGACGGAACTATGGCTACACCTTC	CASSSILRRNYGYTF
-	TRBJ2-1	TRBD1	TRBV10-3	TGTGCCATCAGTGTTTGGCAGGGGGTGTACAATGAGCAGTTCTTC	CAISVWQGVYNEQFF
-	TRBJ2-5	-	TRBV30	TGTGCCTGGAGTAGAGGGACTTCCCAAGAGACCCAGTACTTC	CAWSRGTSQETQYF
-	TRBJ1-2	-	TRBV10-2	TGCGCCAGCAGTACCCAGGCCCTGGGGGACGGCTACACCTTC	CASSTQALGDGYTF
few	TRBJ1-1	-	TRBV5-1	TGCGCCAGCAGCTTGGTACCAGGGAACACTGAAGCTTTCTTT	CASSLVPGNTEAFF
-	TRBJ1-1	-	TRBV19	TGTGCCAGTAGTATCAACCCGGGATCCATGAACACTGAAGCTTTCTTT	CASSINPGSMNTEAFF
few	TRBJ1-4	-	TRBV4-1	TGCGCCAGCAGTGGTCCCAATAGTGAAAAACTGTTTTTT	CASSGPNSEKLFF
-	TRBJ1-5	TRBD1	TRBV5-1	TGCGCCAGCAGCTTGGGTACACAGGGGAGCCAGCCCCAGCATTTT	CASSLGTQGSQPQHF
-	TRBJ2-2	-	TRBV5-1	TGCGCCAGCAGCTTGGCGGGGGCTACCACCGGGGAGCTGTTTTTT	CASSLAGATTGELFF
-	TRBJ2-7	-	TRBV5-4	TGTGCCAGCAGCTTGGGGGGGGGCGCTACCTACGAGCAGTACTTC	CASSLGGGATYEQYF
once	TRBJ2-3	-	TRBV7-9	TGTGCCAGCATCATGGGGACGGTGAGCACAGATACGCAGTATTTT	CASIMGTVSTDTQYF
once	TRBJ2-7	TRBD2	TRBV6-6	TGTGCCAGCAGTTACGGGGGGGTCGGGCTCGAGCAGTACTTC	CASSYGGVGLEQYF
-	TRBJ1-2	-	TRBV6-5	TGTGCCAGCAGTTCCTCGCCCCTCTATGGCTACACCTTC	CASSSSPLYGYTF
-	TRBJ1-4	-	TRBV6-5	TGTGCCAGCAGTTACGACTCGGAGGTCCCTGAAAAACTGTTTTTT	CASSYDSEVPEKLFF
-	TRBJ2-5	-	TRBV7-9	TGTGCCAGCAGCCTTGGACAGTCCCAAGAGACCCAGTACTTC	CASSLGQSQETQYF
-	TRBJ2-1	-	TRBV20-1	TGCAGTGCGTTTTACAATGAGCAGTTCTTC	CSAFYNEQFF
-	TRBJ1-1	-	TRBV7-9	TGTGCCAGCAGCTCCCAGGGGTGGGAAGCTTTCTTT	CASSSQGWEAFF
-	TRBJ1-1	-	TRBV20-1	TGCAGTGAGGACACTGAAGCTTTCTTT	CSEDTEAFF
-	TRBJ1-1	TRBD1	TRBV19	TGTGCCAGTAGTATAGCCAGGGACAGGTCCTCCCGATTGAACACTGAAGCTTTCTTT	CASSIARDRSSRLNTEAFF
-	TRBJ2-2	-	TRBV30	TGTGCCTGGAGTGTACTGTTATACACCGGGGAGCTGTTTTTT	CAWSVLLYTGELFF
-	TRBJ1-1	-	TRBV25-1	TGTGCCAGCAGTCTCCTTACCGGGACAGAAGCTTTCTTT	CASSLLTGTEAFF
-	TRBJ2-2	TRBD1	TRBV10-3	TGTGCCATCAGTGAGTCGATCACGGACAGGGGTTTTAACGGGGAGCTGTTTTTT	CAISESITDRGFNGELFF
once	TRBJ2-5	-	TRBV7-2	TGTGCCAGCAGCTTCGTGGAGACCCAGTACTTC	CASSFVETQYF